This TCR beta chain was observed in a study of T cell responses to AZD1222 COVID-19 vaccine. About the study: Second doses at about 4 or about 12 weeks were pooled.

Remarks on this clone: The antigen is not known.

The V end was cut by 4 bases, the J end by 0 bases, with 16 bases between. This CDR3 contains 17 residues. Germline V gene sequence: CDR1 SNHLY, CDR2 FYNNEI. Notes on the study in general: Samples come after the peak T cell response, not at day 14. Spike-specific TCR depth and breadth grew after two AZD1222 doses. Donors skewed white British and female; clonal diversity was possibly underestimated.

The data were produced by immunoSEQ multiplex PCR, yet TCRdb's version contains in-frame clones alone and is incomplete. The sample consists of about 87,000 clones, around 91% of them appearing once. The chain joins TRBV2 to TRBJ1-5; D gene unclear. The receptor comes from an adult in good health. The specimen comprised peripheral blood, sampled on day 0 of AZD1222 vaccination. In DNA form, the CDR3 reads TGTGCCAGCAGTGGGGGATCAGGTGTCTATAGCAATCAGCCCCAGCATTTT. Translating gives CASSGGSGVYSNQPQHF.